This T cell receptor beta chain comes out of a study of cytomegalovirus exposure and HLA in healthy donors. Findings and limits, study-wide: Later analysis identified a missense DCLRE1C variant that was linked to TCR beta V- and J-gene trimming.

This clone was seen a handful of times. Antigen specificity is unknown. The germline V gene has CDR1 LNHDA and CDR2 SQIVND (reference sequence). Trimming stripped 3 bases from V and 5 bases from J, with 13 bases between. The CDR3 extends over 14 amino acids. The PCR used 60 Vbeta and 13 Jbeta primers. In the study's own analysis: As a later analysis found, there were 70 million to 80 million unique TCR beta chains, of which some 9.9 million were shared. Sequenced by immunoSEQ multiplex PCR; TCRdb stores in-frame clones only, minus some. The V and J calls and clone size were taken over from that table, and D and trimming were inferred from the DNA. The sample comprises around 100,000 clones, about four fifths of which are singletons, and roughly 22% rests with the top ten.

The chain employs TRBV19 and TRBJ2-5; D not resolved. Sequencing used PBMCs. This TCR derives from a man younger than 45 in good health and CMV-seropositive. In DNA, the CDR3 is TGTGCCAGTAGTATGCGGCTAGAGAGGGAGACCCAGTACTTC. This gives the protein CASSMRLERETQYF.